This entry concerns a single T cell receptor (beta chain). These data belong to a study of blood T cell repertoires in COVID-19. Study summary: Samples came from the United States, Italy and Spain, spanning acute and convalescent COVID-19. PBMCs, B-cell-depleted T cells, or T cells provided the cDNA or gDNA that made up the material.

In the authors' workflow: Nucleated cell number was recorded as an estimate derived from reference gene primer amplification. The repertoire was sequenced with immunoSEQ multiplex PCR; TCRdb's copy has only in-frame clones and lacks some. V and J calls and clone size come straight from that table; D and trimming were deduced from the DNA. In the table there are 150,000 to 200,000 clones, around 85% of which are singletons. The ends were cut back, 1 base at V and 0 bases at J, with 7 bases in the middle. The CDR3 loop spans 15 amino acids. Germline CDR1 reads SGHTA; CDR2 reads FQGNSA. Sequenced material: peripheral blood. The clonotype was recovered from a woman older than 75 with acute or convalescent COVID-19. The chain employs TRBV7-2 and TRBJ1-5; D not resolved. CDR3 DNA sequence: TGTGCCAGCAGCTTAGGGGCTGGTAGCAATCAGCCCCAGCATTTT. Its translation is CASSLGAGSNQPQHF.